Ten or more counts support the clone carrying this T cell receptor beta chain. Its target is not known. This sample was taken from a study of early T cells in non-severe SARS-CoV-2 infection. About the research overall: Chains were not paired, and sequencing was done on bulk RNA from unsorted whole blood. Study results and limitations: Sequences matched to VDJdb favored anti-spike CD8 responses, while private and CD4 specificities were missed.

Trimming removed 5 bases from V and 9 bases from J, with 11 bases in between. Germline V CDR1 and CDR2: MNHEY, SMNVEV (reference sequence). The CDR3 consists of 13 residues. Individual cDNA molecules carried attached unique molecular identifiers. TCRdb re-derived calls from the 5' RACE reads in MiXCR, one entry per CDR3 protein. The table has around 77,000 distinct CDR3 sequences, 10% to 15% seen once. This specimen was whole blood, taken at baseline. The TCR sequence derives from an adult who was a healthcare worker with PCR-confirmed SARS-CoV-2 infection or an uninfected control (not recorded which). The donor label of this sample is uncertain. The V call is TRBV27, the J call TRBJ1-6, with unresolved D. CDR3 sequence: CASSTVLGSPLHF. In DNA, the CDR3 is TGTGCCAGCAGTACGGTTTTAGGTTCACCCCTCCACTTT.